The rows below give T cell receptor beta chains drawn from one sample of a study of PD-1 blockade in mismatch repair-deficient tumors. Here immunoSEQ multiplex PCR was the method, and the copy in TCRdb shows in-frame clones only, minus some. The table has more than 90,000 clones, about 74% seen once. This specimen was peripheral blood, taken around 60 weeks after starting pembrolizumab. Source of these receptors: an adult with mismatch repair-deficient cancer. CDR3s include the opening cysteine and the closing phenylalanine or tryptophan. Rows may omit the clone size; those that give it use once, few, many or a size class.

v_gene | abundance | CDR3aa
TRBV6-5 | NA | CASSTGAESNQPQHF
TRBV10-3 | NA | CAISVSDSSFGHNEQFF
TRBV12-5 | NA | CASGLAGDEQYF
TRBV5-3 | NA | CARRSGTSGRSEYEQYF
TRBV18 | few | CASYGTVNTEAFF
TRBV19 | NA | CASKGQASSYEQYF
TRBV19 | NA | CASSIEWAGRNQPQHF
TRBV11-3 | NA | CASSQGQSRPYNEQFF
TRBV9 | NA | CASGKTGTNYGYTF
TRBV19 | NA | CASSIRSPGANVLTF
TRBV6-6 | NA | CASSYTLTTNYGYTF
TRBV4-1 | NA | CASSPKPSSYEQYF
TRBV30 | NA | CAWSQTSFHEQYF
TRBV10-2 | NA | CASSESGGRLGSYEQYF
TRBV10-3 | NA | CAISGGTGEADEQYF
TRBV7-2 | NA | CASSLARIGQGPYEQYF
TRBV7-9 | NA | CASSLERAGDGYTF
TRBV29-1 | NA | CSVSGTSGRGYEQYF
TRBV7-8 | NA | CASSFGTGEDYGYTF
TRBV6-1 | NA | CASSERAFF
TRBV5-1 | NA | CASRVAGGLKLSGANVLTF
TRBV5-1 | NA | CASSFPEGTSGLYNEQFF
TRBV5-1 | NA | CASSGRGQGKYEQYF
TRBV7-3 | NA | CASSLFEADTQYF
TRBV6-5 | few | CASSYSAGRYGYTF
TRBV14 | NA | CASSQDIRGYTF
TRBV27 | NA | CASRVRGFMNTEAFF
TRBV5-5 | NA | CASSINTGTSNRYEQYF
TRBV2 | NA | CAPKELSLQETQYF
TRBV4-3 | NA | CASSPDRGRYNEQFF
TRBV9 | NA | CASSAAPGQPATNEKLFF
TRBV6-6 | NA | CASSYRSDQPQHF
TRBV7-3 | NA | CASSGRVDGELFF
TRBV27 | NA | CASSDRGLPTEAFF
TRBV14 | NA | CASSPGGLYGYTF
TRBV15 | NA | CATSRDQEKLFF
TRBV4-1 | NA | CASSQVDLGFSSYNEQFF
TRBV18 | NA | CASSSAAPGRSTDTQYF
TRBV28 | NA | CASSLEGLRRGTTNEKLFF
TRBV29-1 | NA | CSVEDLGCGTPNEQFF
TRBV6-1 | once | CASSPTLRNEQFF
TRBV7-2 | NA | CASSLGGGEVGPQHF
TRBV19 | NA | CASSYPGGGVDEQYF
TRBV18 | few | CASSPPGGGYTF
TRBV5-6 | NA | CASSFRTSGFTDTQYF
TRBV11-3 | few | CASSLDPDEQYF
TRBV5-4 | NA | CASSLNGVNQPQHF
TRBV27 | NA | CASTDRIQETQYF
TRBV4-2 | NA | CASSQDSGYGDEQYF
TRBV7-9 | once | CASRPRRGGSGELFF